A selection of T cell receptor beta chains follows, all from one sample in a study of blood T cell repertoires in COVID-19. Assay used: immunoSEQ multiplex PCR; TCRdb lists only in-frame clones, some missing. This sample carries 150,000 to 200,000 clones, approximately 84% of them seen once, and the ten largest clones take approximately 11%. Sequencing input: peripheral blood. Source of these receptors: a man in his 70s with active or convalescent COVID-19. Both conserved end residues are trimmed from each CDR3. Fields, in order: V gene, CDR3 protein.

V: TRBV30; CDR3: AWRVYYEQY
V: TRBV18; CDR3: ASSPGRGRAVEQY
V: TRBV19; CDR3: ASSIDGRGLTEAF
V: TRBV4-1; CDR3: ASSQHGPSPGLAVTDTQY
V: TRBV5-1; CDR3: ATRREGVTGELF
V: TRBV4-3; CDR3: ASSQEGGYGYT
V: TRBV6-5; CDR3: ASSYLDRVGEQY
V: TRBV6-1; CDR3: ASSDPGGRETQY
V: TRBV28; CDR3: ASRSTQGNSYQPQH
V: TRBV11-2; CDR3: ASSLGPREADTQY
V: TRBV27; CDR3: ASSLGRARGNTIY
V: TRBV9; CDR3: ASSETHGDNEQF
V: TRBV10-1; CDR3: ASSEGNRGSPQY
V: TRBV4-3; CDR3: ASSQVAGGTLGTDTQY
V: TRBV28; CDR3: ASRSGTGFSEAF
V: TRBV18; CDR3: ASSPSRQETQY
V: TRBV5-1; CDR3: ASNQDRGTRELF
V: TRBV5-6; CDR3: ASSGTGSPYNEQF
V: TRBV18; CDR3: ASSRDRESYGYT
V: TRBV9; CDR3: ASSGGQYNEQF
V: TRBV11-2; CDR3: ASSLGYGTSYEQY
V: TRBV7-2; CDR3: ASSPRLGAQPQH
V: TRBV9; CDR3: ASSVPSGGTDTQY
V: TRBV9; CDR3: ASSDRPGTGTYT
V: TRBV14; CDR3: ASSQEDYYEQY
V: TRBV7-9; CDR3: ASSPKGRDTEAF
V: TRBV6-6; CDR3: ASSLTLGGRVTEAF